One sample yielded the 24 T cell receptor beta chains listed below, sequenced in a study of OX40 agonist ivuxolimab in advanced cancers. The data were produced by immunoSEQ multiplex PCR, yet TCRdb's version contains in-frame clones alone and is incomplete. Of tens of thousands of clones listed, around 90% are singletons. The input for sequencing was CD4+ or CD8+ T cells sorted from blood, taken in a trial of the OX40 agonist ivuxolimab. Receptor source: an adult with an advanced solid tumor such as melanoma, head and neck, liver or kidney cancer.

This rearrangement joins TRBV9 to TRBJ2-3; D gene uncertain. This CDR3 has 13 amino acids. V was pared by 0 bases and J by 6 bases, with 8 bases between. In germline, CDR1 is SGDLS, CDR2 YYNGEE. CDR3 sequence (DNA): TGTGCCAGCAGCGTAGAAGGAATGGATACGCAGTATTTT. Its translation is CASSVEGMDTQYF.

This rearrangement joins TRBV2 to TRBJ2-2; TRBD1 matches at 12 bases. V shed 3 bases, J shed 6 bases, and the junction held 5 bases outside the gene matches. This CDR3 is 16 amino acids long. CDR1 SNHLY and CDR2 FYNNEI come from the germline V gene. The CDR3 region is CASSDLGTGGSGELFF. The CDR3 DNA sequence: TGTGCCAGCAGTGATTTGGGGACAGGGGGCTCCGGGGAGCTGTTTTTT.

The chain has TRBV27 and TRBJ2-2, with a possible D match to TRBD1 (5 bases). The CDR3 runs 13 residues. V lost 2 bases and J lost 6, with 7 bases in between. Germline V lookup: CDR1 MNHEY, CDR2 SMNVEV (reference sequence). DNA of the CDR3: TGTGCCAGCAGTTTAGGACAAGCCGGGGAGCTGTTTTTT. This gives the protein CASSLGQAGELFF.

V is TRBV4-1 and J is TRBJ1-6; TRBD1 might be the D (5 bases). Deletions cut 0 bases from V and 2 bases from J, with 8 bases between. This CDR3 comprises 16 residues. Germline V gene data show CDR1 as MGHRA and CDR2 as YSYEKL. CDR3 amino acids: CASSQDQGAYNSPLHF. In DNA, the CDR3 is TGCGCCAGCAGCCAAGACCAGGGTGCCTATAATTCACCCCTCCACTTT.

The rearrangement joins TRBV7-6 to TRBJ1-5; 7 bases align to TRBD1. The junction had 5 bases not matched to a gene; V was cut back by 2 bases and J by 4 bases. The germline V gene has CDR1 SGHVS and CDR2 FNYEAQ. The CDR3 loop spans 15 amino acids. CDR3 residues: CASSLSGGTNQPQHF. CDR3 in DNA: TGTGCCAGCAGCTTATCAGGGGGAACGAATCAGCCCCAGCATTTT.

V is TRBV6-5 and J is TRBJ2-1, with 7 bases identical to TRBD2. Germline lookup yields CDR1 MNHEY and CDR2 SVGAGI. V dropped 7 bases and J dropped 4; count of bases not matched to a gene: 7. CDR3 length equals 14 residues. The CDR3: CASTPGGLYNEQFF. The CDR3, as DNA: TGTGCCAGCACCCCGGGGGGTTTATACAATGAGCAGTTCTTC.

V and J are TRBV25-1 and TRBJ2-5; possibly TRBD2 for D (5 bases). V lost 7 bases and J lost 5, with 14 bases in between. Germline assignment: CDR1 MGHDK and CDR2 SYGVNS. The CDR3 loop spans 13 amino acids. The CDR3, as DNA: TGTGCCAGCACCCTCGGGGAGCCGGAGACCCAGTACTTC. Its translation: CASTLGEPETQYF.

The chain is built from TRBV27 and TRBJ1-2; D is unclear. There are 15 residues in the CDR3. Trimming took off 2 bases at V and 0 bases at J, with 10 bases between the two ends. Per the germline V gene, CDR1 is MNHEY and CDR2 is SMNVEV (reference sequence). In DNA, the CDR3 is TGTGCCAGCAGTTTAATCGGGGTAGCTAACTATGGCTACACCTTC. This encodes CASSLIGVANYGYTF.

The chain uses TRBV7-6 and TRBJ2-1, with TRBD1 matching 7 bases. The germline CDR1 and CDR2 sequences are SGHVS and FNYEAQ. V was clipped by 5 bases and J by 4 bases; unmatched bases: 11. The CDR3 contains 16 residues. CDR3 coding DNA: TGTGCCAGCAGCCCCCTGACAGGGCCTTCATACAATGAGCAGTTCTTC. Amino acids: CASSPLTGPSYNEQFF.

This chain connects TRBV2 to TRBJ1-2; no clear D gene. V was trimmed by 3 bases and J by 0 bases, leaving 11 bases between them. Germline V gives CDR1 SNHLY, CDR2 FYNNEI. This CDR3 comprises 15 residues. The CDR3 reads CASSDAGSPNYGYTF. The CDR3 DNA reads TGTGCCAGCAGTGATGCGGGGTCACCTAACTATGGCTACACCTTC.

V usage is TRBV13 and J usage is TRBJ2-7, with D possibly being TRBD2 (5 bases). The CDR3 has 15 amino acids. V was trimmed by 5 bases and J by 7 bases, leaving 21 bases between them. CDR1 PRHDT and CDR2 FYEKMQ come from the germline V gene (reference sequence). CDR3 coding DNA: TGTGCCAGCAGCCCGTTCGAGGGATCTTTCGAGGAGCAGTACTTC. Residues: CASSPFEGSFEEQYF.

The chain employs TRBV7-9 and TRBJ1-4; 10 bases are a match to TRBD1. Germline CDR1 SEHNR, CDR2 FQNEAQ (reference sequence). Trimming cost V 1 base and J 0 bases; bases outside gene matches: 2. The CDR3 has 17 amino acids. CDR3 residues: CASSLVGTGATNEKLFF. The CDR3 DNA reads TGTGCCAGCAGCTTAGTCGGGACAGGGGCAACTAATGAAAAACTGTTTTTT.

CDR3 sequence: CASSPLGVVPQAEAFF. CDR3 in DNA: TGTGCCAGCAGCCCCCTAGGGGTGGTCCCCCAGGCTGAAGCTTTCTTT. V usage is TRBV11-2 and J usage is TRBJ1-1, with D possibly being TRBD1 (5 bases). The ends were cut back, 5 bases at V and 6 bases at J, with 22 bases in the middle. There are 16 residues in the CDR3. CDR1 and CDR2 from the germline V gene are SGHAT and FQNNGV.

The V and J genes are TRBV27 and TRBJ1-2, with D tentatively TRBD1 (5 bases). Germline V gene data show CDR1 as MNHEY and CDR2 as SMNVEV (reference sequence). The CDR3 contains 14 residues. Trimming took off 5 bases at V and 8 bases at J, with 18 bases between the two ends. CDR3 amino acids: CASSTVGANRGYTF. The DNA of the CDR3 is TGTGCCAGCAGTACCGTAGGGGCGAACAGGGGCTACACCTTC.

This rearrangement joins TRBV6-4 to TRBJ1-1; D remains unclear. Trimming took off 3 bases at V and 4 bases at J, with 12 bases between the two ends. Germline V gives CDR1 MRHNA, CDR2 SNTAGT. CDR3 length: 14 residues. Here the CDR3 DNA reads TGTGCCAGCAGTGAAAGGGTTCGGTGCACTGAAGCTTTCTTT. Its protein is CASSERVRCTEAFF.

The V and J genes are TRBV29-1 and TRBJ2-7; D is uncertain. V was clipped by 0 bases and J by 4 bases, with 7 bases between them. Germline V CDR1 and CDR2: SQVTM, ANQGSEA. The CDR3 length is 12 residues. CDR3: CSVEESAYEQYF. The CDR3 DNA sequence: TGCAGCGTTGAAGAGTCAGCATACGAGCAGTACTTC.

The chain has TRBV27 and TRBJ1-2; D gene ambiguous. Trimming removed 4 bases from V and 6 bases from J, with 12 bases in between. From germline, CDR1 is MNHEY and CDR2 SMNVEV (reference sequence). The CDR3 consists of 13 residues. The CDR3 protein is CASSYVGIDGYTF. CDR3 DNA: TGTGCCAGCAGTTACGTGGGGATTGATGGCTACACCTTC.

CDR3 DNA: TGTGCCAGCAGTCTCCAGGGAATTCCCTACGAGCAGTACTTC. Translation: CASSLQGIPYEQYF. This rearrangement joins TRBV28 to TRBJ2-7, with D maybe TRBD1 (5 bases). CDR1 and CDR2 (germline): MDHEN, SYDVKM. Trimming took 5 bases from V and 2 from J, leaving 13 bases between them. This CDR3 is 14 amino acids long.

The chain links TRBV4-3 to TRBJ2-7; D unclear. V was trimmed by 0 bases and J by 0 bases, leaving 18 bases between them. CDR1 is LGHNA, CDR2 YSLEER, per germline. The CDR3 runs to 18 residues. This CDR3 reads CASSQEFHRIANSYEQYF. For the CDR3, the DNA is TGCGCCAGCAGCCAAGAGTTTCATCGGATAGCAAACTCCTACGAGCAGTACTTC.

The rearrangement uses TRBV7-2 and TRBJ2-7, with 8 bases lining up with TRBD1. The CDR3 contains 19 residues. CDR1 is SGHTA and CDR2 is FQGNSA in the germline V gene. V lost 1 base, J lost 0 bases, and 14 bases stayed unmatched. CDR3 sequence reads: CASSLVLFTGTGSSYEQYF. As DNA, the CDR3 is TGTGCCAGCAGCTTAGTCCTATTTACCGGGACAGGATCCTCCTACGAGCAGTACTTC. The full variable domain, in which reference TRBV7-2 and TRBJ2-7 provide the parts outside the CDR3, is GAGVSQSPSNKVTEKGKDVELRCDPISGHTALYWYRQSLGQGLEFLIYFQGNSAPDKSGLPSDRFSAERTGGSVSTLTIQRTQQEDSAVYLCASSLVLFTGTGSSYEQYFGPGTRLTVT.

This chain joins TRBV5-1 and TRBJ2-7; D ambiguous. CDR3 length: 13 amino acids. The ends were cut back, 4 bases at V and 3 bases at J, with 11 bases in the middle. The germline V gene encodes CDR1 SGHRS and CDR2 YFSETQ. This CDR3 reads CASSPLEVYEQYF. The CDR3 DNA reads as TGCGCCAGCAGCCCCCTTGAAGTCTACGAGCAGTACTTC.

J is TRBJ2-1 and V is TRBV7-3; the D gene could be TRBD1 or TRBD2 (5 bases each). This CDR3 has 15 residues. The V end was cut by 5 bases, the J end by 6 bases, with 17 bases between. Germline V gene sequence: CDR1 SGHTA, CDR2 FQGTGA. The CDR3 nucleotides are TGTGCCAGCAGCCTAGGGGTAGGGGCGGGCAATGAGCAGTTCTTC. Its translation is CASSLGVGAGNEQFF.

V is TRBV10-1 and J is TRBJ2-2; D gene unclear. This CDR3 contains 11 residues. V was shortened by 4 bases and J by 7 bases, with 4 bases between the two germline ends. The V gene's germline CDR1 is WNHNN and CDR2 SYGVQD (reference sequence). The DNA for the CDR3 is TGCGCCAGCAGTGCGGTCGGGGAGCTGTTTTTT. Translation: CASSAVGELFF.

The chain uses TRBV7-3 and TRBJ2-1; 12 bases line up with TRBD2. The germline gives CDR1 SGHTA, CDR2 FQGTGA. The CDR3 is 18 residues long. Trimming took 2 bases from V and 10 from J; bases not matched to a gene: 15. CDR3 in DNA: TGTGCCAGCAGCTTATTGGCCACTTCTAGCGGGAGGGTCCGGGAGCAGTTCTTC. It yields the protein CASSLLATSSGRVREQFF. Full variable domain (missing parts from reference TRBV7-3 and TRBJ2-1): GAGVSQTPSNKVTEKGKYVELRCDPISGHTALYWYRQSLGQGPEFLIYFQGTGAADDSGLPNDRFFAVRPEGSVSTLKIQRTERGDSAVYLCASSLLATSSGRVREQFFGPGTRLTVL.